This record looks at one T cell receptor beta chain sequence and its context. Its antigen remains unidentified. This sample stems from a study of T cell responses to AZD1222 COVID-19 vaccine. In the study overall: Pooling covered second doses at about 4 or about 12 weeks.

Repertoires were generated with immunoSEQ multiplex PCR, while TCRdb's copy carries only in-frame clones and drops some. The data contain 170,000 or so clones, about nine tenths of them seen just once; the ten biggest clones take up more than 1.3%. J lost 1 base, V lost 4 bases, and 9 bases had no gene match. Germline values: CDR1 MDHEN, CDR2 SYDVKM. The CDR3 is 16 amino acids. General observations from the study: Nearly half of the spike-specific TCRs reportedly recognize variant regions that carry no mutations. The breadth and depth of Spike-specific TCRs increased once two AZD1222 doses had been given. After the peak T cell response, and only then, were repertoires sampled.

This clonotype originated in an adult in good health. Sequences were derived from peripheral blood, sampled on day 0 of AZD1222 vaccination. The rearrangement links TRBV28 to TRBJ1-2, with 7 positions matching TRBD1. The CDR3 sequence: CASSSPGTEVNYGYTF. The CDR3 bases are TGTGCCAGCAGTTCACCCGGGACAGAAGTTAACTATGGCTACACCTTC.